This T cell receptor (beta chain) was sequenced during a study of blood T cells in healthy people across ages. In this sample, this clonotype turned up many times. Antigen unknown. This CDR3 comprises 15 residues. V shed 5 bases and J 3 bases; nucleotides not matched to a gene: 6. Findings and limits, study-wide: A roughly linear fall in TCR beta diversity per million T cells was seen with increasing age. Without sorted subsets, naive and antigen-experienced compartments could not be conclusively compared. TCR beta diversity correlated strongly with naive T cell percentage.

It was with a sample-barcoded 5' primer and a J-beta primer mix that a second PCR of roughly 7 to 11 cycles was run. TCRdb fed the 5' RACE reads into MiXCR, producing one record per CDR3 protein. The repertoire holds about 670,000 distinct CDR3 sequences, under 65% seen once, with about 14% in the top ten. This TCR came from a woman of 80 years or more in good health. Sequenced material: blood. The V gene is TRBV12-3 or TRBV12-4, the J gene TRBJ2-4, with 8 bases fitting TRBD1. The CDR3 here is CASSAGGLVKNIQYF. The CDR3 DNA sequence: TGTGCCAGCAGTGCAGGGGGCCTAGTCAAAAACATTCAGTACTTC.